Listed here is a single T cell receptor beta chain. Its antigen is unidentified. The data were taken from a study of T-cell memory formation after mild COVID-19. V was shortened by 0 bases and J by 4 bases, with 12 bases between the two germline ends. The CDR3 totals 15 residues. CDR1 and CDR2 from the germline V gene are LGHDT and YNNKEL (reference sequence). Findings and caveats of the study: Day 15 to 85 contractors were CD4/CD8 balanced; later expanders leaned CD4+. Whether second-wave clones peaking at day 37 were SARS-CoV-2 specific went unconfirmed. CD4+ contracting clones lay mainly in CM and EM, CD8+ ones in EMRA.

TCR alpha and TCR beta cDNA libraries carrying sample barcodes and UMIs came from 5'RACE with constant-segment primers. Each CDR3 protein is one row after TCRdb ran MiXCR on the 5' RACE reads. The sample has 450,000 or so distinct CDR3 sequences, 25% seen once. Sequencing was performed on PBMCs or a T cell subset sorted from them (not recorded which). This receptor was taken from an adult woman who had mild COVID-19 (a few samples of this study predate the infection). Cell type and time point are not known. The V call is TRBV3-1, the J call TRBJ1-2; the D is unclear. The CDR3 loop reads CASSQEAGRLYGYTF. The CDR3 nucleotides are TGTGCCAGCAGCCAAGAGGCAGGCCGCCTCTATGGCTACACCTTC.